The clone carrying this TCR beta chain was seen once. Its antigen is still unknown. This specimen comes from a study of STAT5B mutations in CD4+ large granular lymphocyte leukemia. Study details: The CDR3 'QG' motif was associated with a particular HLA allele among healthy donors.

Trimming took 6 bases from V and 5 from J, leaving 10 bases between them. This CDR3 is built from 13 residues. Germline lookup yields CDR1 KGHSH and CDR2 LQKENI. Broader study findings: Without HLA matching, higher CD4+ than CD8+ T-LGLL clonality could reflect small sample size.

Per the study methods: Lowest detectable productive clonotype frequency was 2.59 x 10-5. Clones were sequenced by immunoSEQ multiplex PCR, and TCRdb holds only the in-frame ones, with some missing. Clonal size and the V and J genes are those of that table, whereas D and trimming came from the DNA. The sample lists about 40,000 clones; roughly 79% were seen once. This receptor was obtained from a human donor in good health. V gene TRBV18 combines with J gene TRBJ1-4; D gene ambiguous. Sequences were obtained from CD4+ T cells from blood buffy coats. In DNA form, the CDR3 reads TGTGCCAGCTCCCCCATTGGGAATGAAAAACTGTTTTTT. Its translation is CASSPIGNEKLFF. Full variable domain (rest looked up from reference TRBV18 and TRBJ1-4): NAGVMQNPRHLVRRRGQEARLRCSPMKGHSHVYWYRQLPEEGLKFMVYLQKENIIDESGMPKERFSAEFPKEGPSILRIQQVVRGDSAAYFCASSPIGNEKLFFGSGTQLSVL.